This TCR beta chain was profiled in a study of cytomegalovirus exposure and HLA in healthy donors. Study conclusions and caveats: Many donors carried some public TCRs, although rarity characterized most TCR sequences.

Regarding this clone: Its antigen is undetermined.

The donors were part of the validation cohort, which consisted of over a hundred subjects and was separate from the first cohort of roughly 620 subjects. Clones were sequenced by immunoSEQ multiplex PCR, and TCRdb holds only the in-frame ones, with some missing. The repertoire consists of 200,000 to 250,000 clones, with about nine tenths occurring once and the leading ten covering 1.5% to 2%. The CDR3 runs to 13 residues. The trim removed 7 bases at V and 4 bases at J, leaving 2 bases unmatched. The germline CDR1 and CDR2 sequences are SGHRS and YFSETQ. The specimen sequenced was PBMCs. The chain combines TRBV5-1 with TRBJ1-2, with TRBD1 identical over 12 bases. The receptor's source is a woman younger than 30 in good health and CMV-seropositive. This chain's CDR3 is CASGGQGAYGYTF. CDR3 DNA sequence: TGCGCCAGCGGGGGACAGGGGGCCTATGGCTACACCTTC.